A single sample is the source of the 19 T cell receptor beta chains below, sequenced in a study of cytomegalovirus exposure and HLA in healthy donors. 60 Vbeta and 13 Jbeta primers were used in PCR. Repertoires were generated with immunoSEQ multiplex PCR, while TCRdb's copy carries only in-frame clones and drops some. The sample holds about 67,000 clones, 65% to 70% seen once. Sequenced sample: PBMCs. These receptors all come from a woman aged 25 to 39 in good health and CMV-seronegative.

A note on this clone: Distinct nucleotide sequences in the sample also encode this CDR3. V is TRBV9 and J is TRBJ1-2; TRBD1 matches 7 bases. CDR1 and CDR2 (germline): SGDLS, YYNGEE. Losses at the gene ends were 0 bases for V and 4 bases for J; bases not matched to a gene: 3. The CDR3 consists of 14 residues. Here the CDR3 reads CASSVGQGGYGYTF. The CDR3 DNA is TGTGCCAGCAGCGTAGGACAGGGTGGCTATGGCTACACCTTC.

The chain links TRBV5-4 to TRBJ1-2, with TRBD1 matching 7 bases. Germline V gene sequence: CDR1 SGHNT, CDR2 YYREEE (reference sequence). The length of the CDR3 is 13 residues. V was pared by 1 base and J by 8 bases, with 5 bases of the junction left unmatched. The DNA of the CDR3 is TGTGCCAGCAGCTTGCGGGCAGGGGGAGGCTACACCTTC. As protein: CASSLRAGGGYTF.

This sequence joins TRBV5-4 and TRBJ1-1; D is undetermined. The V gene lost 3 bases and the J gene lost 4 bases, with 16 bases spanning the gap. The CDR3 runs to 15 residues. The germline gives CDR1 SGHNT, CDR2 YYREEE (reference sequence). CDR3: CASSSPAGWGTEAFF. Written as DNA, the CDR3 is TGTGCCAGCAGCTCCCCGGCGGGTTGGGGCACTGAAGCTTTCTTT.

This chain connects TRBV19 to TRBJ2-2; TRBD1 aligns across 8 bases. The CDR3 is 16 residues long. Germline CDR1 and CDR2: LNHDA and SQIVND (reference sequence). The J segment lost 2 bases and the V segment lost 0 bases, leaving 2 bases of the junction unmatched. CDR3 DNA sequence: TGTGCCAGTAGTATAGATCCAGGGGGCAACACCGGGGAGCTGTTTTTT. Amino acid sequence: CASSIDPGGNTGELFF.

This sequence joins TRBV27 and TRBJ2-1; D might be TRBD2 (5 bases). The CDR3 extends over 16 amino acids. From germline, CDR1 is MNHEY and CDR2 SMNVEV (reference sequence). Trimming removed 6 bases at V and 0 bases at J, with 15 bases between. The CDR3 here is CASREAGISSYNEQFF. The CDR3 nucleotides read TGTGCCAGCAGAGAAGCCGGGATAAGCTCCTACAATGAGCAGTTCTTC.

The chain links TRBV6-6 to TRBJ1-1; 10 bases match TRBD1. The CDR3 loop spans 13 amino acids. Germline CDR1 is MNHNY and CDR2 is SVGAGI (reference sequence). Trimming removed 9 bases from V and 4 bases from J; junction bases left unmatched: 5. The CDR3 sequence is CASFWDRGTEAFF. The CDR3, as DNA: TGTGCCAGTTTTTGGGACAGGGGCACTGAAGCTTTCTTT.

The CDR3 bases are TGTGCCAGCAGCCAAGATTACGGGGCGGGGGGGGCGGACATTCAGTACTTC. Translated, it gives CASSQDYGAGGADIQYF. The J gene is TRBJ2-4, the V gene TRBV4-2, with 9 bases matching TRBD2. The CDR3 spans 17 residues. Germline V CDR1 and CDR2: LGHNA, YNFKEQ. V dropped 0 bases and J dropped 8; count of bases not matched to a gene: 11.

This clone has more than one count but fewer than ten. The chain combines TRBV30 with TRBJ2-1, with a weak D call TRBD1 (5 bases). This CDR3 is built from 13 residues. Trimming cost V 4 bases and J 13 bases, with 20 bases left between them. Looked up from germline, CDR1 is GTSNPN and CDR2 is SVGIG (reference sequence). The DNA for the CDR3 is TGTGCCTGGACGGTCGACAGCCAAGAGACCCAGTTCTTC. Translation: CAWTVDSQETQFF.

V and J are TRBV15 and TRBJ2-5; TRBD2 might be the D (8 bases). Germline CDR1 LNHNV, CDR2 YYDKDF (reference sequence). CDR3 length: 15 amino acids. V lost 8 bases to trimming and J lost 2 bases, with 18 bases between them. The CDR3 spells CATSGGGGGQETQYF. CDR3 nucleotide sequence: TGTGCCACCTCAGGGGGGGGCGGGGGGCAAGAGACCCAGTACTTC.

The chain joins TRBV7-8 to TRBJ1-4, with D perhaps TRBD1 (5 bases). CDR3 size: 13 residues. Germline V lookup: CDR1 SGHVS, CDR2 FQNEAQ. With 8 bases removed from V and 8 bases from J, the gap between germline ends came to 15 bases. This CDR3 reads CASALGVWEKLFF. Written as DNA, the CDR3 is TGTGCCAGCGCGTTAGGGGTTTGGGAAAAACTGTTTTTT.

This rearrangement joins TRBV7-2 to TRBJ1-5, with D possibly TRBD1 on 6 matching bases. The CDR3 covers 13 residues. CDR1 SGHTA and CDR2 FQGNSA come from the germline V gene. Trimming left V 5 bases short and J 5 bases short, with 10 bases between. CDR3 sequence (DNA): TGTGCCAGCAGCGCCCACAGGGATCAGCCCCAGCATTTT. This codes for CASSAHRDQPQHF.

The chain uses TRBV2 and TRBJ2-1, with D perhaps matching TRBD1 (6 bases). In germline, CDR1 is SNHLY, CDR2 FYNNEI. The CDR3 is 10 residues long. The V gene lost 11 bases and the J gene lost 8 bases, with 10 bases spanning the gap. The CDR3 nucleotides are TGTGCCGTACAGGGTTATGAGCAGTTCTTC. Residues: CAVQGYEQFF.

This chain uses TRBV4-1 with TRBJ1-1; D ambiguous. V was cut by 0 bases and J by 3 bases, with 11 bases left in between. CDR1 is MGHRA and CDR2 is YSYEKL in the germline V gene. CDR3 size: 15 residues. The CDR3, as DNA: TGCGCCAGCAGCCAAGATCTCCCGGGGTACACTGAAGCTTTCTTT. It encodes CASSQDLPGYTEAFF.

The J gene is TRBJ1-1, the V gene TRBV4-1; no reliable D call. Trimming removed 5 bases at V and 1 base at J, with 17 bases between. Germline V gene data show CDR1 as MGHRA and CDR2 as YSYEKL. The CDR3 is 16 amino acids. CDR3 residues: CASSAPRPLTNTEAFF. The CDR3 DNA reads as TGCGCCAGCAGCGCACCGAGGCCGCTGACGAACACTGAAGCTTTCTTT.

V is TRBV5-4 and J is TRBJ2-5; D is unclear. V lost 0 bases, J lost 6 bases, and 12 bases lay in between. This CDR3 is 14 amino acids long. From germline, CDR1 is SGHNT and CDR2 YYREEE (reference sequence). As DNA, the CDR3 is TGTGCCAGCAGCTTGGATGCTAATACCCAGACCCAGTACTTC. The encoded protein is CASSLDANTQTQYF.

V gene TRBV6-5 combines with J gene TRBJ2-2; D is possibly TRBD1 (5 bases). V dropped 9 bases and J dropped 6 bases, with 20 bases sitting between them. Germline V lookup: CDR1 MNHEY, CDR2 SVGAGI. The CDR3 is 15 residues long. This CDR3 is CASSLSRGSPGELFF. DNA of the CDR3: TGTGCCAGTAGTCTTTCTAGGGGCTCCCCCGGGGAGCTGTTTTTT.

The rearrangement joins TRBV4-1 to TRBJ1-1; D remains ambiguous. Trimming stripped 1 base from V and 0 bases from J, with 12 bases between. This CDR3 contains 16 residues. Per germline, CDR1 MGHRA and CDR2 YSYEKL. In DNA form, the CDR3 reads TGCGCCAGCAGCCAAGGTCGTCGACAACTGAACACTGAAGCTTTCTTT. Amino acid sequence: CASSQGRRQLNTEAFF.

The genes are TRBV2 and TRBJ2-5; D may be TRBD2 (6 bases). The better agreement between TRBJ2-7 and the DNA end casts doubt on the J call. CDR1 is SNHLY, CDR2 FYNNEI, per germline. The CDR3 has 14 amino acids. CDR3 bases: TGTGCCAGCAGTGAGGGAGCGGGCTCCTACGAGCAGTACTTC. Amino acids: CASSEGAGSYEQYF.

This rearrangement joins TRBV5-4 to TRBJ2-5; maybe TRBD1 (6 bases). Near its end, the DNA agrees better with TRBJ2-7, so the J call may be wrong. The germline gives CDR1 SGHNT, CDR2 YYREEE (reference sequence). The CDR3 consists of 15 residues. The CDR3 reads CASSLAQGSSYEQYF. The CDR3 DNA is TGTGCCAGCAGCTTGGCCCAGGGGAGCTCCTACGAGCAGTACTTC.